The clone carrying this T cell receptor beta chain is a singleton in its sample. The sample comes from a study of shared clonotypes between healthy human individuals. In the authors' methods: Owing to the provision of junction-only sequences devoid of quality scores by immunoSEQ, filtering differed. The repertoire was sequenced with immunoSEQ multiplex PCR; TCRdb's copy has only in-frame clones and lacks some. V and J calls and clone size come straight from that table; D and trimming were deduced from the DNA. The table lists around 750,000 clones, about 74% of them singletons. Sample: memory CD4+ T cells sorted from blood. Sample subset: CD45RA-negative fraction. This clonotype was obtained from a woman aged 25 to 39 in good health.

CDR3 residues: CASAPGTSGYEQYF. The CDR3 coding sequence is TGTGCCAGCGCCCCTGGGACTAGCGGGTACGAGCAGTACTTC. The rearrangement joins TRBV27 to TRBJ2-7, with 12 bases identical to TRBD2. The CDR3 runs to 14 residues. V shed 8 bases, J shed 4 bases, and the junction held 6 bases outside the gene matches. Germline CDR1 reads MNHEY; CDR2 reads SMNVEV (reference sequence).